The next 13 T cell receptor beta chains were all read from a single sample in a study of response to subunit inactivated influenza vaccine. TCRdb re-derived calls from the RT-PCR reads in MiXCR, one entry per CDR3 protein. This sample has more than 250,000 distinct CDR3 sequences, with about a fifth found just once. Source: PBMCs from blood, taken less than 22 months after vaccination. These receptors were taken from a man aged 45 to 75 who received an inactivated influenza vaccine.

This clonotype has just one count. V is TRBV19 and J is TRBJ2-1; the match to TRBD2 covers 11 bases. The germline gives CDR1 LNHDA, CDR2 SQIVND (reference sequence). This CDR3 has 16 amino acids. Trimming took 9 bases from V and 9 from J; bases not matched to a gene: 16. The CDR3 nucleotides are TGTGCCAGCCAAGACAGGGTTAGCGGGAGGGCCATTGAGCAGTTCTTC. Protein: CASQDRVSGRAIEQFF.

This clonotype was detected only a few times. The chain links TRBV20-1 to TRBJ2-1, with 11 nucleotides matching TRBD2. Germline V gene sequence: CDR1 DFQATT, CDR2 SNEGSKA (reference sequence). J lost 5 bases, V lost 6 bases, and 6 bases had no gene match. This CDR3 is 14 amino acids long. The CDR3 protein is CSAPTSGGNNEQFF. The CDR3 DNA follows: TGCAGTGCACCAACTAGCGGGGGCAACAATGAGCAGTTCTTC.

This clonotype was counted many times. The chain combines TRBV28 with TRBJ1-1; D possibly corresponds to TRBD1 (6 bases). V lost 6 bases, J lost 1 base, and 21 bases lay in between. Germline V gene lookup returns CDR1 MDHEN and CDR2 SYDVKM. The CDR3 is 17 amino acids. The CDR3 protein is CASSSKGSPRGNTEAFF. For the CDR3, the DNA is TGTGCCAGCAGCTCTAAAGGAAGCCCCAGGGGGAACACTGAAGCTTTCTTT.

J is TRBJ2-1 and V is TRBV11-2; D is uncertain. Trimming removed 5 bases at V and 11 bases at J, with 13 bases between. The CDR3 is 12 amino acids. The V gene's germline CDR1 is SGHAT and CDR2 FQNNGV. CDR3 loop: CASSRPSPKQFF. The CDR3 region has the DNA TGTGCCAGCAGCCGCCCCAGCCCTAAGCAGTTCTTC.

The CDR3 loop reads CSVDWTGVGEQYF. CDR3 DNA sequence: TGCAGCGTTGATTGGACAGGGGTGGGCGAGCAGTACTTC. This chain joins TRBV29-1 and TRBJ2-7; 9 bases fit TRBD1. CDR1 is SQVTM and CDR2 is ANQGSEA in the germline V gene. V lost 3 bases and J lost 6; bases outside the gene matches: 6. CDR3 length: 13 residues.

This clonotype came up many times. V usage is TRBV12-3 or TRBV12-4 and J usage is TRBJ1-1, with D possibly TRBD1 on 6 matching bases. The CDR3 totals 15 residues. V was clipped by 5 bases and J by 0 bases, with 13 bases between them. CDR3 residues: CASSKTTGMNTEAFF. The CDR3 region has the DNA TGTGCCAGCAGTAAAACGACAGGTATGAACACTGAAGCTTTCTTT.

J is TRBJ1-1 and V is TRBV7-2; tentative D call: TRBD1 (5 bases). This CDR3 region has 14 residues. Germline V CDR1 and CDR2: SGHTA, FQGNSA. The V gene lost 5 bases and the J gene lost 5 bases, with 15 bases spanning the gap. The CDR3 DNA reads TGTGCCAGCAGCCGAAGGGGAGGTAGGACTGAAGCTTTCTTT. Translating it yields CASSRRGGRTEAFF.

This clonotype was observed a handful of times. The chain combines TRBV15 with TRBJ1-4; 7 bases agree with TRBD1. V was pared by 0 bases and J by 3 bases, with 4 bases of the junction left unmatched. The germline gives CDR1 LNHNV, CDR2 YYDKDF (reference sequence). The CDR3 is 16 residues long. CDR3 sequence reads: CATSRDPGQSNEKLFF. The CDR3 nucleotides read TGTGCCACCAGCAGAGACCCGGGACAGTCTAATGAAAAACTGTTTTTT. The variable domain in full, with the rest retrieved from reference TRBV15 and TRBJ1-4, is DAMVIQNPRYQVTQFGKPVTLSCSQTLNHNVMYWYQQKSSQAPKLLFHYYDKDFNNEADTPDNFQSRRPNTSFCFLDIRSPGLGDTAMYLCATSRDPGQSNEKLFFGSGTQLSVL.

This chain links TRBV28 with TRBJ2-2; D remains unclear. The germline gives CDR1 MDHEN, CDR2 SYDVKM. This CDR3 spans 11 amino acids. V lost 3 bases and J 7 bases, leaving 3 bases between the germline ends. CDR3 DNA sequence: TGTGCCAGCAGTTTCGGCGGGGAGCTGTTTTTT. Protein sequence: CASSFGGELFF. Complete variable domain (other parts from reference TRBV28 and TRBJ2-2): DVKVTQSSRYLVKRTGEKVFLECVQDMDHENMFWYRQDPGLGLRLIYFSYDVKMKEKGDIPEGYSVSREKKERFSLILESASTNQTSMYLCASSFGGELFFGEGSRLTVL.

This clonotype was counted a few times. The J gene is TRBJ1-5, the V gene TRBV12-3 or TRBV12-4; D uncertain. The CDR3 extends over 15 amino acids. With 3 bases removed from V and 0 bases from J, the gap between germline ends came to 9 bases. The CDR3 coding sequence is TGTGCCAGCAGTTTGGCTGCACATAGCAATCAGCCCCAGCATTTT. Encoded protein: CASSLAAHSNQPQHF.

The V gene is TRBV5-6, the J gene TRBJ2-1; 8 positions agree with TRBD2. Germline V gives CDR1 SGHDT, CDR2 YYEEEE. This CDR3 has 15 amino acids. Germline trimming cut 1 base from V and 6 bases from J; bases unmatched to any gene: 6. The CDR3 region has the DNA TGTGCCAGCAGCTTGAACAGCGGGAGTCTCAATGAGCAGTTCTTC. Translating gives CASSLNSGSLNEQFF. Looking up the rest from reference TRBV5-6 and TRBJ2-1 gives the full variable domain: DAGVTQSPTHLIKTRGQQVTLRCSPKSGHDTVSWYQQALGQGPQFIFQYYEEEERQRGNFPDRFSGHQFPNYSSELNVNALLLGDSALYLCASSLNSGSLNEQFFGPGTRLTVL.

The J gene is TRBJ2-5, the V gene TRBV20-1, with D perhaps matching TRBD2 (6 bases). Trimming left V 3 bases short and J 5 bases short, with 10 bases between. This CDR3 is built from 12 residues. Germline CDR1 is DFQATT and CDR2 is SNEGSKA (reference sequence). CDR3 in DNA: TGCAGTGCTAGCGGGAGATGGGAGACCCAGTACTTC. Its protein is CSASGRWETQYF.

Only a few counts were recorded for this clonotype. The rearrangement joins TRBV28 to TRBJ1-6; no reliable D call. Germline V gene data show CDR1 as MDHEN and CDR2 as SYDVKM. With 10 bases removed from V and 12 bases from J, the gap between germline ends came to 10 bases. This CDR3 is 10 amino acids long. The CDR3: CATRRGPLHF. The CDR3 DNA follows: TGTGCCACCCGTAGAGGACCCCTCCACTTT.